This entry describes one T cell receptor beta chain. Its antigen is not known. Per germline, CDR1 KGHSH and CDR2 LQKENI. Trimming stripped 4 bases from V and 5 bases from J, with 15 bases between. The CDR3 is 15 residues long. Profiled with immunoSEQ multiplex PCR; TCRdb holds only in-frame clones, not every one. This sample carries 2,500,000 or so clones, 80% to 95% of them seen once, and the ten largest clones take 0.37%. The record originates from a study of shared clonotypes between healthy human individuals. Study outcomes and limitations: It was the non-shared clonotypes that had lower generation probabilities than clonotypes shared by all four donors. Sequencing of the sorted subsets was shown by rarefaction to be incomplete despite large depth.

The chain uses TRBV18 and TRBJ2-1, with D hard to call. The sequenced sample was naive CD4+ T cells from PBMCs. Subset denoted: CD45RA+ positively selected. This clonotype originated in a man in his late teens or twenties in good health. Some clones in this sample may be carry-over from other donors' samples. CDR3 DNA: TGTGCCAGCTCACTGCTGGGTAACCGACACAATGAGCAGTTCTTC. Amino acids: CASSLLGNRHNEQFF.